The TCR beta chain under discussion was sequenced for a study of cytomegalovirus exposure and HLA in healthy donors. Primers for the PCR totalled 60 Vbeta and 13 Jbeta. Method: immunoSEQ multiplex PCR; TCRdb's copy keeps in-frame clones and lacks some. Among 220,000 or so clones listed, under 85% were seen once. This clone was detected only a few times. What it recognizes is unknown. Study-wide results and limits: When a later analysis was performed, an Asian-associated ancestry cluster reportedly had fewer N-insertions than the roughly 700-donor mean.

The V gene's germline CDR1 is SGHAT and CDR2 FQNNGV. V was pared by 1 base and J by 1 base, with 13 bases between. This CDR3 comprises 16 residues. The source of this sequence is a man aged 50 to 60 in good health and CMV-seronegative. Sequenced input: PBMCs. The chain has TRBV11-2 and TRBJ1-1; D remains unclear. CDR3 residues: CASSLATPPRNTEAFF. The CDR3 region has the DNA TGTGCCAGCAGCTTAGCCACTCCTCCTCGGAACACTGAAGCTTTCTTT.